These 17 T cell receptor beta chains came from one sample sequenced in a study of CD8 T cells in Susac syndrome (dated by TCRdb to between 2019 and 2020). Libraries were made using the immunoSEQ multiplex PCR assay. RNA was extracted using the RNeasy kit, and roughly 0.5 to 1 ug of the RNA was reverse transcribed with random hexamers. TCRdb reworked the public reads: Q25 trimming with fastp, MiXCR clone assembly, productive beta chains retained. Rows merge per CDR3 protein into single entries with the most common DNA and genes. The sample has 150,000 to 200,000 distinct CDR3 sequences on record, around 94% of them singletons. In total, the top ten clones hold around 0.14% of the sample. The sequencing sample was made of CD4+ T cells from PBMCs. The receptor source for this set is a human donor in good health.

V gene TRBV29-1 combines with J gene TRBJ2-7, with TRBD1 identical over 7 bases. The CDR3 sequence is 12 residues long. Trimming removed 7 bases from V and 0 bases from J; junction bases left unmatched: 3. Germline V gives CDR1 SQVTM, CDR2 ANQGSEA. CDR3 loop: CSATGSSYEQYF. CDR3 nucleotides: TGCAGCGCGACAGGGAGCTCCTACGAGCAGTACTTC.

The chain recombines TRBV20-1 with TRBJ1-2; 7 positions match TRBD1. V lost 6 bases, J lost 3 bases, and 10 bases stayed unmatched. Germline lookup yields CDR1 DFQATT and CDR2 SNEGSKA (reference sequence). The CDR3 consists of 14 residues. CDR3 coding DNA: TGCAGTGCAGGTCCCGGGACAGTTGACTATGGCTACACCTTC. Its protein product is CSAGPGTVDYGYTF.

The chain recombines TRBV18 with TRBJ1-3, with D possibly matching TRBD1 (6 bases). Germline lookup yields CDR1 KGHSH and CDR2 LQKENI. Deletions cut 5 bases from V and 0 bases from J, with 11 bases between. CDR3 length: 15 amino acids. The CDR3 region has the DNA TGTGCCAGCTCATTGGGACAAATCTCTGGAAACACCATATATTTT. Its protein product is CASSLGQISGNTIYF.

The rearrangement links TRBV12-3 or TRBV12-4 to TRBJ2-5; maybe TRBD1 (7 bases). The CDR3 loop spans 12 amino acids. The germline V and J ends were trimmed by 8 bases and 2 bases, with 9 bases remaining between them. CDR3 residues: CASAGQQETQYF. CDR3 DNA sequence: TGTGCCAGCGCGGGACAGCAAGAGACCCAGTACTTC.

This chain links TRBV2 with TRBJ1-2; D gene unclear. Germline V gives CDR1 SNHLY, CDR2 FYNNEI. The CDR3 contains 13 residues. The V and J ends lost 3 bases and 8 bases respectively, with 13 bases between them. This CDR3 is CASSESWLGGYTF. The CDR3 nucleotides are TGTGCCAGCAGTGAGTCTTGGTTGGGAGGCTACACCTTC.

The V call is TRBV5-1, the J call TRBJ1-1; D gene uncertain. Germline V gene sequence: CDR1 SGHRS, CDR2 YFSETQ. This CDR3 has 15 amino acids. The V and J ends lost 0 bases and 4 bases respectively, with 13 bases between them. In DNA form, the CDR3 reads TGCGCCAGCAGCTTGGCCTCGGGGTCGGGCACTGAAGCTTTCTTT. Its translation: CASSLASGSGTEAFF.

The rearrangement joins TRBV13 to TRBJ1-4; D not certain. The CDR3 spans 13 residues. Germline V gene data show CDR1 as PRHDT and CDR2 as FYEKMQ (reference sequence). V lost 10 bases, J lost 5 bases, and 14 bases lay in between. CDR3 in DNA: TGTGCCACTACCCGGGCCGAAAATGAAAAACTGTTTTTT. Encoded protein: CATTRAENEKLFF.

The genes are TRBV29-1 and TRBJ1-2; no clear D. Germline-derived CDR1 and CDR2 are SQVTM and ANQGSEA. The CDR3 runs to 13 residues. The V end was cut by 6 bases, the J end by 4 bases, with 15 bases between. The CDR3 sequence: CSVQDPGGYGYTF. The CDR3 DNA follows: TGCAGCGTCCAGGACCCGGGTGGCTATGGCTACACCTTC. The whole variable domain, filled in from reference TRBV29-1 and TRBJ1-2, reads SAVISQKPSRDICQRGTSLTIQCQVDSQVTMMFWYRQQPGQSLTLIATANQGSEATYESGFVIDKFPISRPNLTFSTLTVSNMSPEDSSIYLCSVQDPGGYGYTFGSGTRLTVV.

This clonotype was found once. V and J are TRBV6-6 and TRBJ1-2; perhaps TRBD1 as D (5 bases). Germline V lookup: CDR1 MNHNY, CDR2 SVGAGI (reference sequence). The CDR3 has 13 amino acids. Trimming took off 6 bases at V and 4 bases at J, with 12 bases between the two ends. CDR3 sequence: CASSPYGAYGYTF. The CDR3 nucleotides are TGTGCCAGCAGCCCATACGGGGCCTATGGCTACACCTTC.

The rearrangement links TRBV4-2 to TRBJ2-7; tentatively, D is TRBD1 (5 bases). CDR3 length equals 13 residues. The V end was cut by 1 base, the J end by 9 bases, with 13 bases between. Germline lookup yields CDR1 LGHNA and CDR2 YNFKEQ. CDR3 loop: CASSQGRGAWQYF. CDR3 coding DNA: TGTGCCAGCAGCCAAGGGCGTGGGGCATGGCAGTACTTC.

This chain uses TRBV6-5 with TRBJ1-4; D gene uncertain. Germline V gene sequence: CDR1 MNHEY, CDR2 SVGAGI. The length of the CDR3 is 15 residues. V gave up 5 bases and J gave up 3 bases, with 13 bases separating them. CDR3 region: CASSPATTANEKLFF. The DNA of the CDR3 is TGTGCCAGCAGTCCCGCCACCACAGCTAATGAAAAACTGTTTTTT.

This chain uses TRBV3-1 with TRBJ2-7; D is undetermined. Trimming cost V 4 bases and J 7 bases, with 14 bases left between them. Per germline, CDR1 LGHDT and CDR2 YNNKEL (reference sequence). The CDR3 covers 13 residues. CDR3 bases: TGTGCCAGCAGCCTCCTGGGGATCGGGGAGCAGTACTTC. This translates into CASSLLGIGEQYF.

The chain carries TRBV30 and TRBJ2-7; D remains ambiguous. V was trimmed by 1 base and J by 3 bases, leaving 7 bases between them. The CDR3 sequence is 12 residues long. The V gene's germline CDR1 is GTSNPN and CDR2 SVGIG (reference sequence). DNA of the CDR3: TGTGCCTGGAGTGGCTCCTACTACGAGCAGTACTTC. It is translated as CAWSGSYYEQYF.

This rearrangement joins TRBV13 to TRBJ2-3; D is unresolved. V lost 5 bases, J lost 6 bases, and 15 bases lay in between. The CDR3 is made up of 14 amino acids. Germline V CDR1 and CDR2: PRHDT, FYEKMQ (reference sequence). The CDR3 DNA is TGTGCCAGCAGCCGCCGCCTCTCCGGGGATACGCAGTATTTT. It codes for CASSRRLSGDTQYF. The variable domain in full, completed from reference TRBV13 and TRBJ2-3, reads AAGVIQSPRHLIKEKRETATLKCYPIPRHDTVYWYQQGPGQDPQFLISFYEKMQSDKGSIPDRFSAQQFSDYHSELNMSSLELGDSALYFCASSRRLSGDTQYFGPGTRLTVL.

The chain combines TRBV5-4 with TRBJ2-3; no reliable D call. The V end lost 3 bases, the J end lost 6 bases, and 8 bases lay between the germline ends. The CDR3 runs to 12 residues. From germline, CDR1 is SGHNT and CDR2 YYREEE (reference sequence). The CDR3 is CASSSRPDTQYF. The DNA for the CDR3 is TGTGCCAGCAGCTCCCGACCCGATACGCAGTATTTT. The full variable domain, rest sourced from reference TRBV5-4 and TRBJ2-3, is ETGVTQSPTHLIKTRGQQVTLRCSSQSGHNTVSWYQQALGQGPQFIFQYYREEENGRGNFPPRFSGLQFPNYSSELNVNALELDDSALYLCASSSRPDTQYFGPGTRLTVL.

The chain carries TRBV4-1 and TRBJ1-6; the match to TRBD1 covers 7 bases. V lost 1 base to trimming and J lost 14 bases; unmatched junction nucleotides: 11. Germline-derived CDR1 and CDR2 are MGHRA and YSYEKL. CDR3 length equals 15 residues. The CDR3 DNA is TGCGCCAGCAGCCAAGCGACGGCTCAGGGGGAGGCCCTCCACTTT. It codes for CASSQATAQGEALHF.

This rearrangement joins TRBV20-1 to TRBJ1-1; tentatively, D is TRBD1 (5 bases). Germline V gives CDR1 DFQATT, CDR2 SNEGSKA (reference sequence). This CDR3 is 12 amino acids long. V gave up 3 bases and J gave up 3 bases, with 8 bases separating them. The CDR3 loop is CSASRGDTEAFF. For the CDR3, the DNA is TGCAGTGCTAGTCGAGGGGACACTGAAGCTTTCTTT.